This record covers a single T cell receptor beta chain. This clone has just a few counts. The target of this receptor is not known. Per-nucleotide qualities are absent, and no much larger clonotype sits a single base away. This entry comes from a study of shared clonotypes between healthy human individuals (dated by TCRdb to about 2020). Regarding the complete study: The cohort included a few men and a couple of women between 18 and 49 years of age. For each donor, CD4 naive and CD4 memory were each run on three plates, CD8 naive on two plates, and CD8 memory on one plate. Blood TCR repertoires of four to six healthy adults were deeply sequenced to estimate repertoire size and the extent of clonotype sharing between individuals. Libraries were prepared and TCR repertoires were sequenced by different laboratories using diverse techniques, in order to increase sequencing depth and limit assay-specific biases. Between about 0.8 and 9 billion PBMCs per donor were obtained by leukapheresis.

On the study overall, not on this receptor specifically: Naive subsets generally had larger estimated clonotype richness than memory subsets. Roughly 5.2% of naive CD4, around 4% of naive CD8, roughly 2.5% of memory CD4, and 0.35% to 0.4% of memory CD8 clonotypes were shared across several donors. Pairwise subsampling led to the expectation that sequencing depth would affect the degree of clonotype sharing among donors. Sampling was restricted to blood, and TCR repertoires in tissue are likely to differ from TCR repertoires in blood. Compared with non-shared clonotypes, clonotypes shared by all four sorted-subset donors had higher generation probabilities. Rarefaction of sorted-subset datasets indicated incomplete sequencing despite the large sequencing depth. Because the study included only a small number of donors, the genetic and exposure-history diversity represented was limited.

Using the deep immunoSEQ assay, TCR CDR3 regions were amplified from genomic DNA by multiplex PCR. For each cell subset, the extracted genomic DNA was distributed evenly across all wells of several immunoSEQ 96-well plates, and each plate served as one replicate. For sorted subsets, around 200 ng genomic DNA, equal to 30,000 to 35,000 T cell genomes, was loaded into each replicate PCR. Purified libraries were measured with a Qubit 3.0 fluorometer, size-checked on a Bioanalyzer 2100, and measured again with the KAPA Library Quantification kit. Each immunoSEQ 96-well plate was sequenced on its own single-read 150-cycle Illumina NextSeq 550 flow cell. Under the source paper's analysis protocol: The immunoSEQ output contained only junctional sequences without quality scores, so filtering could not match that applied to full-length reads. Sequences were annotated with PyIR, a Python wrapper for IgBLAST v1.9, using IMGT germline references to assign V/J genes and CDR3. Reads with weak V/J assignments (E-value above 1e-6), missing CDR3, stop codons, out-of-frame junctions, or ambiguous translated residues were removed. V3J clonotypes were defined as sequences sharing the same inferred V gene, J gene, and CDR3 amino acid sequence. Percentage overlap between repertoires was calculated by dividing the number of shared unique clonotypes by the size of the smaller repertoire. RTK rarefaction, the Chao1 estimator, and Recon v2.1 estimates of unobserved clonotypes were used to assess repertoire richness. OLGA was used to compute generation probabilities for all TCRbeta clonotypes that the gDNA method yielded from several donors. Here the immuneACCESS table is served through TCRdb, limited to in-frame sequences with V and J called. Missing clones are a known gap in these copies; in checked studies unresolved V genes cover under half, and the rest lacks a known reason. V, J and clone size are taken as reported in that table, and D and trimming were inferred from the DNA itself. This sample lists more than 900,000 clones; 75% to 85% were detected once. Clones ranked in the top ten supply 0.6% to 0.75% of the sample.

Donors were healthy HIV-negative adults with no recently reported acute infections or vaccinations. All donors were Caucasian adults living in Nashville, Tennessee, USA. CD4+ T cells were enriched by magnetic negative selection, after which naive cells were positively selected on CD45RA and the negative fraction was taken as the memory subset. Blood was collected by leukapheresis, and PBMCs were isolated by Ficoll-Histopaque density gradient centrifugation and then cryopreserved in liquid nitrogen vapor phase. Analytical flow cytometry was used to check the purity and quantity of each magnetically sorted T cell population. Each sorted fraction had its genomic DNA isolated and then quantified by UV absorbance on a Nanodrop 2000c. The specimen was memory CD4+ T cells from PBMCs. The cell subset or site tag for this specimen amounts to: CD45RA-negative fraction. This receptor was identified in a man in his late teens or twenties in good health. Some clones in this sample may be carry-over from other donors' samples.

The nucleotide sequence reads TGCGCCAGCAGCTTGGGGGACACCTTCACCGGGGAGCTGTTTTTT. It translates as CASSLGDTFTGELFF. This chain is built from TRBV5-1 and TRBJ2-2, with TRBD1 perhaps the D gene, on 6 matching bases. Trimming costs V 0 bases and J 4 bases, and their ends lie 10 bases apart. Measured from the cysteine to the phenylalanine, the CDR3 is 15 residues long. The read is trimmed to its CDR3 DNA, 45 bases read in frame from base 1. The CDR1 and CDR2 encoded by the germline V gene are SGHRS and YFSETQ.